This note documents a single T cell receptor (beta chain) sequence. Libraries were prepared by immunoSEQ multiplex PCR; TCRdb keeps only in-frame clonotypes and omits some of them. The sample shows about 90,000 clones, 70% to 90% of them seen only once. This record belongs to a study of OX40 agonist ivuxolimab in advanced cancers. In the study overall: With ivuxolimab, an agonistic anti-OX40 (CD134) antibody, patients were treated.

Exclusion applied to patients with autoimmune disease history or systemic immunosuppression. This TCR was recovered from an adult with an advanced solid tumor such as melanoma, head and neck, liver or kidney cancer. Material: CD4+ or CD8+ T cells sorted from blood, obtained in a trial of the OX40 agonist ivuxolimab.

The CDR3 nucleotides are TGTGCCACAACTAGCTTGGAGGGGGCCTATGGCTACACCTTC. Amino acid sequence: CATTSLEGAYGYTF. This chain links TRBV27 with TRBJ1-2; 7 bases fit TRBD1. Germline CDR1 MNHEY, CDR2 SMNVEV (reference sequence). V lost 10 bases, J lost 4 bases, and 12 bases stayed unmatched. The CDR3 consists of 14 residues.